The clone carrying this T cell receptor (beta chain) came up once. Its antigen remains unknown. The sample belongs to a study of beta chain features in type 1 diabetes. About the study: In age, gender and cell yields, patients were similar to healthy donors.

Expressed TCRB transcripts were sequenced after all isolated RNA was converted to cDNA. Measured with immunoSEQ multiplex PCR; TCRdb has only the in-frame clones, and not every one. The profile shows hundreds of thousands of clones, about 14% of them singletons. Germline-derived CDR1 and CDR2 are SGHTA and FQGNSA. The CDR3 covers 15 residues. V was pared by 5 bases and J by 3 bases, with 4 bases of the junction left unmatched. Findings of the study overall: Here, the possible influence of HLA type (on TCRB rearrangement) remained unresolved. Within each of all four CD4+ subsets, Type 1 diabetes patients had TCRB CDR3s that were moderately but significantly shorter.

Material: naive CD4+ T cells from blood. This TCR derives from a man aged 25 to 40 in good health. This sequence joins TRBV7-2 and TRBJ2-3; TRBD2 matches 11 bases. The CDR3 sequence is CASSTTSGVTDTQYF. The CDR3 DNA follows: TGTGCCAGCAGCACGACTAGCGGGGTGACAGATACGCAGTATTTT.